This is a list of T cell receptor beta chains from one sample in a study of early stage breast cancer tumors. Profiled with immunoSEQ multiplex PCR; TCRdb holds only in-frame clones, not every one. The repertoire holds a few thousand clones, with roughly 70% as singletons. The sequencing input was breast tumor tissue. All receptors come from a person between 55 and 69 years old with breast cancer. The CDR3 runs from the conserved cysteine through the conserved F or W. The D gene is left open where the match is weak. The size field is filled for only some rows; it gives once, few, many or a size class.

cdr3_nt cdr3_aa j_call clone_size d_call v_call
TGTGCTAGCAGCCCCACGGACAGGGACCACGAGCAGTACTTC CASSPTDRDHEQYF TRBJ2-7 . TRBD1 TRBV7-7
TGTGCCAGCAGTCCCCGACTAGCGGGGTACAATGAGCAGTTCTTC CASSPRLAGYNEQFF TRBJ2-1 . TRBD2 TRBV6-5
TGTGCCAGCAGTGACAGGGGCGACGCTAAGCAGTATTTT CASSDRGDAKQYF TRBJ2-3 . . TRBV6-1
TGTGCCAGCAGCTTAATCGGGGGGCCGACAGATACGCAGTATTTT CASSLIGGPTDTQYF TRBJ2-3 . . TRBV7-3
TGTGCCTGGAGTGTACGGCAGGGCCGGATTCGGGGTGAAAAACTGTTTTTT CAWSVRQGRIRGEKLFF TRBJ1-4 . . TRBV30
TGTGCCAGCTCCGGGGGCTTCCACAATGAGCAGTTCTTC CASSGGFHNEQFF TRBJ2-1 . . TRBV6-5
TGCAGTGCTAGTTTAGCAGATACGCAGTATTTT CSASLADTQYF TRBJ2-3 . . TRBV20-1
TGTGCCAGCAGCACAGGCCCTGGGGCCAACGTCCTGACTTTC CASSTGPGANVLTF TRBJ2-6 . . TRBV6-4
TGTGCCAGCAGCCCCCAAAAAGGGCTGGCGGGACTAGGCTACAATGAGCAGTTCTTC CASSPQKGLAGLGYNEQFF TRBJ2-1 . TRBD2 TRBV11-2
TGTGCCAGCACCCAAGGCGGGGGTATCTATGAGCAGTTCTTC CASTQGGGIYEQFF TRBJ2-1 . TRBD2 TRBV6-1
TGTGCCAGCAGTTTTTCCCCGCGTGAAAGACCGATTGAAAAACTGTTTTTT CASSFSPRERPIEKLFF TRBJ1-4 few . TRBV28
TGTGCCAGCTCACGAGGGACGACAGGGGGCCCAGAGACCCAGTACTTC CASSRGTTGGPETQYF TRBJ2-5 . TRBD1 TRBV18
TGTGCCAGCAGCTTAGTACAGGGGTCCTATTCACCCCTCCACTTT CASSLVQGSYSPLHF TRBJ1-6 . TRBD1 TRBV11-2
TGTGCCAGCAAACGGCCAAGGGACATTTTTCCCTACGAGCAGTACTTC CASKRPRDIFPYEQYF TRBJ2-7 . . TRBV28
TGTGCCAGCAGTTTAGGGGGCCGCCCGAACTATGGCTACACCTTC CASSLGGRPNYGYTF TRBJ1-2 . . TRBV28
TGTGCCAGCCACAGGGGTCTCGGCAATCAGCCCCAGCATTTT CASHRGLGNQPQHF TRBJ1-5 . TRBD1 TRBV19
TGTGCCAGCAGCGTCGGGACTAGCTCCTTCACCGGGGAGCTGTTTTTT CASSVGTSSFTGELFF TRBJ2-2 . TRBD2 TRBV9
TGTGCCAGCAGCGAAACCCGGCCCGGGGAGCTGTTTTTT CASSETRPGELFF TRBJ2-2 . . TRBV11-2
TGTGCCAGCAGCTTGGCTTCTGAACGGCAGTTCTTC CASSLASERQFF TRBJ2-1 . . TRBV5-6
TGTGCCAGCAGTGTGGGGAGGGGCAATCAGCCCCAGCATTTT CASSVGRGNQPQHF TRBJ1-5 . . TRBV2
TGTGCCAGCAAACCGGGACTAGCGACTTACGAGCAGTACTTC CASKPGLATYEQYF TRBJ2-7 few TRBD2 TRBV2
TGTGCCAGCAGCTTATCCCGGGGGTCCCGAGCGTTCTTC CASSLSRGSRAFF TRBJ2-1 . . TRBV7-2
TGTGCCAGCAGCTTGACTAGCGGGGACGGGGGCCTCTACTACGAGCAGTACTTC CASSLTSGDGGLYYEQYF TRBJ2-7 few TRBD2 TRBV5-4
TGTGCCAGCAGTTACAGGGAGGGGTCGAACGAGCAGTACTTC CASSYREGSNEQYF TRBJ2-7 . TRBD2 TRBV6-6
TGCGCCAGCAGCTTGGGCGGTCTAGCGGGGGCTTGGGATACGCAGTATTTT CASSLGGLAGAWDTQYF TRBJ2-3 . TRBD2 TRBV5-1
TGTGCCAGTAGTAACGGCCGGGGGGCAGGTTATGGCTACACCTTC CASSNGRGAGYGYTF TRBJ1-2 . . TRBV19
TGTGCCATCAGTGGTTCTCGGGAGATGTACGAGCAGTACTTC CAISGSREMYEQYF TRBJ2-7 large . TRBV10-3